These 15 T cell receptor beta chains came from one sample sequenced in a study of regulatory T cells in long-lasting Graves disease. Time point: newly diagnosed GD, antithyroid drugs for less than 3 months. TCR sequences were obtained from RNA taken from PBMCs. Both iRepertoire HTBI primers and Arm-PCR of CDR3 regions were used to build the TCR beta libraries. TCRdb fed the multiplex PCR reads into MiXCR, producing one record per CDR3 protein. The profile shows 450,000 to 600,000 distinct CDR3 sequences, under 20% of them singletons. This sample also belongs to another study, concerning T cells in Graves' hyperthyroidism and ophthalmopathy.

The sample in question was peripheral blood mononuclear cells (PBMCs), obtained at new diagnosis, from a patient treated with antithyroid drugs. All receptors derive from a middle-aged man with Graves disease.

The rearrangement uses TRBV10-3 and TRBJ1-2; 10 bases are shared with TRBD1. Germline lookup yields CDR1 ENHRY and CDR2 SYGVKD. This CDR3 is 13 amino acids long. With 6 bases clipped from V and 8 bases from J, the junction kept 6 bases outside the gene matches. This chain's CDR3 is CAIRRTGGDGYTF. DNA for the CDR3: TGTGCCATCAGAAGGACAGGGGGAGACGGCTACACCTTC.

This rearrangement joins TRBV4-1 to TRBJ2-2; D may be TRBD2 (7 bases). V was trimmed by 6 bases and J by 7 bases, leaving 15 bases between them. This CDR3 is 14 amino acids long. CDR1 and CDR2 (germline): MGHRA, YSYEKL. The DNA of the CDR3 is TGCGCCAGCAGAGCAGGGGAGGGTAGCGGGGAGCTGTTTTTT. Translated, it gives CASRAGEGSGELFF.

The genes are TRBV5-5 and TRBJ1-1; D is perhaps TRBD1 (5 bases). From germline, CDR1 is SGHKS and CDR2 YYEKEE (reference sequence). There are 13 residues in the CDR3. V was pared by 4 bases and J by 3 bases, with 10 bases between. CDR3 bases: TGTGCCAGCAGCGCCCAGGGATACACTGAAGCTTTCTTT. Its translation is CASSAQGYTEAFF.

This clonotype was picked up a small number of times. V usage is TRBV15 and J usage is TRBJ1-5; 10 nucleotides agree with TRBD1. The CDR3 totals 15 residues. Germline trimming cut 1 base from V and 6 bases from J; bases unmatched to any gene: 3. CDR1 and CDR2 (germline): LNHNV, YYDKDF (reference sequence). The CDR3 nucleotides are TGTGCCACCAGCAGAGCCGGGACAGGGGTTCAGCCCCAGCATTTT. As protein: CATSRAGTGVQPQHF.

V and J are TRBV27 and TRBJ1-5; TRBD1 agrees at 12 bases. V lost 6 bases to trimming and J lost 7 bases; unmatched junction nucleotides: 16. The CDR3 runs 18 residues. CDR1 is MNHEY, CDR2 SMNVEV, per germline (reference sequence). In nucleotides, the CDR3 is TGTGCCAGCAGACATACTATCGCGGGACAGGGGGCTTACCAGCCCCAGCATTTT. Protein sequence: CASRHTIAGQGAYQPQHF.

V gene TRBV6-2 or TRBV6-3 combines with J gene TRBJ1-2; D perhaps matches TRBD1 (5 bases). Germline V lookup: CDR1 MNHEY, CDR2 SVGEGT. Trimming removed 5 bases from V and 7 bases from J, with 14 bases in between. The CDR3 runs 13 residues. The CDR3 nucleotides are TGTGCCAGCAGTGAAACCGGGACCTCTGGCTACACCTTC. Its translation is CASSETGTSGYTF.

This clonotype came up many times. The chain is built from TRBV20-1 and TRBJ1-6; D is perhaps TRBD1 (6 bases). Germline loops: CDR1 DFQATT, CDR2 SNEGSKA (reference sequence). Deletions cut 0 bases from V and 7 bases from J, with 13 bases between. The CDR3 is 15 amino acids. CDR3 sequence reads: CSARDHRVGNSPLHF. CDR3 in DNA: TGCAGTGCTAGAGATCACAGGGTGGGAAATTCACCCCTCCACTTT.

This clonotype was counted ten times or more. Here the CDR3 DNA reads TGCGCCAGCAGCGTCGGGATTACCTACGAGCAGTACTTC. It codes for CASSVGITYEQYF. V and J are TRBV5-1 and TRBJ2-7; possible D gene TRBD2, 5 bases. Trimming took off 4 bases at V and 2 bases at J, with 10 bases between the two ends. Germline values: CDR1 SGHRS, CDR2 YFSETQ. This CDR3 is built from 13 residues.

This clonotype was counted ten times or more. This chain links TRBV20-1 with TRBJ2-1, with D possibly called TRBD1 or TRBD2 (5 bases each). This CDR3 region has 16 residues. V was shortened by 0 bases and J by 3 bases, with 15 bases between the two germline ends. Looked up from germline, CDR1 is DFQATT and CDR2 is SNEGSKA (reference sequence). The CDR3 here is CSARDRMSGHYNEQFF. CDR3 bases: TGCAGTGCTAGAGATCGTATGAGCGGACACTACAATGAGCAGTTCTTC.

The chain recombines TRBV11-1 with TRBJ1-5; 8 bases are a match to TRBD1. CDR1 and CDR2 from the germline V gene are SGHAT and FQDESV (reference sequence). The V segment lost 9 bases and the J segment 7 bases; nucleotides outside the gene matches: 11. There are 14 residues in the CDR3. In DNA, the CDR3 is TGTGCCAGTAGTATACAGGGGGTAGGCCAGCCCCAGCATTTT. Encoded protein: CASSIQGVGQPQHF.

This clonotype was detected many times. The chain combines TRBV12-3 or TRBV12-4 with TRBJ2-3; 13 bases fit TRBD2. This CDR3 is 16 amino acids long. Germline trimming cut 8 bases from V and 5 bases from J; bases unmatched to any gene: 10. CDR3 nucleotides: TGTGCCAGCTCTAACGGACTAGCGGGAGCAATAGATACGCAGTATTTT. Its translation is CASSNGLAGAIDTQYF.

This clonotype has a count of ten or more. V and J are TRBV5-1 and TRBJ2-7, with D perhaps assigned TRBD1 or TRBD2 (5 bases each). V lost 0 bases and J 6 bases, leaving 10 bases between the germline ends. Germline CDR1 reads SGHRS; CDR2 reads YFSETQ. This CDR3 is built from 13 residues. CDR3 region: CASSLEPGREQYF. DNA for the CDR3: TGCGCCAGCAGCTTGGAACCGGGGCGCGAGCAGTACTTC.

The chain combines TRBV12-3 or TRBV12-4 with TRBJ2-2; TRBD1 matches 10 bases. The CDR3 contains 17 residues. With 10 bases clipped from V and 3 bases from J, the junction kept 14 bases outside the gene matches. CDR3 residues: CATFNQGGQGYTGELFF. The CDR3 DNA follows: TGTGCCACCTTTAATCAGGGGGGACAGGGGTACACCGGGGAGCTGTTTTTT.

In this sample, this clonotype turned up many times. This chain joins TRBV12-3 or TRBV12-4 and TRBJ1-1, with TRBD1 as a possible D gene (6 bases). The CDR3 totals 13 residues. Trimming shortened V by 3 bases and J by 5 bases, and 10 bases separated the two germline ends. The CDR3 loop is CASSFARGTEAFF. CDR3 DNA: TGTGCCAGCAGTTTCGCCAGGGGAACTGAAGCTTTCTTT.

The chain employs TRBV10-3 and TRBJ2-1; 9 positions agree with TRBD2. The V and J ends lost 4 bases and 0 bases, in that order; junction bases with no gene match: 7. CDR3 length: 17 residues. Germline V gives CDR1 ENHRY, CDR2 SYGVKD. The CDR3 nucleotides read TGTGCCATCAGTGCGGCGGGAGGGTCGAGCTCCTACAATGAGCAGTTCTTC. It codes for CAISAAGGSSSYNEQFF.